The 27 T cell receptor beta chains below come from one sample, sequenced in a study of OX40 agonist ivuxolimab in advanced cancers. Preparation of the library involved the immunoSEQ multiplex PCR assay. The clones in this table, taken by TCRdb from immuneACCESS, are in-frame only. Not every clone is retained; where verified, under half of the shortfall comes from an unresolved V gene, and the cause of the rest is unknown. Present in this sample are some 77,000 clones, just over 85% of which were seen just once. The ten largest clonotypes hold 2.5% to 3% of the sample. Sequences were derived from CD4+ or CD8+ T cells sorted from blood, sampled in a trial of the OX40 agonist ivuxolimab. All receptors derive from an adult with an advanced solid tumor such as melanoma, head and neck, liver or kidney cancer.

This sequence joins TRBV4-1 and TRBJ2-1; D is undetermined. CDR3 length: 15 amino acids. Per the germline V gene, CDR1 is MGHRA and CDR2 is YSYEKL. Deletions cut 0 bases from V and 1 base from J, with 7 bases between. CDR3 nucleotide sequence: TGCGCCAGCAGCCAAGATTTCGGTTCCTACAATGAGCAGTTCTTC. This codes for CASSQDFGSYNEQFF.

CDR3 sequence: CSVSPIRRSIYGYTF. For the CDR3, the DNA is TGCAGCGTCAGCCCCATCAGGAGATCGATCTATGGCTACACCTTC. The chain couples TRBV29-1 to TRBJ1-2; no clear D gene. Trimming left V 6 bases short and J 4 bases short, with 21 bases between. This CDR3 has 15 amino acids. Germline V gene sequence: CDR1 SQVTM, CDR2 ANQGSEA.

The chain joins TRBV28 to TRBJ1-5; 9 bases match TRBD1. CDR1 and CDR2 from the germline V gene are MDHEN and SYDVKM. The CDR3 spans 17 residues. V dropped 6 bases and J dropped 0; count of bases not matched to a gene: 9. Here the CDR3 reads CASRPAGTGHSNQPQHF. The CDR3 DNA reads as TGTGCCAGCAGGCCCGCCGGGACAGGGCATAGCAATCAGCCCCAGCATTTT. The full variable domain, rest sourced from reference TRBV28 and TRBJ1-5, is DVKVTQSSRYLVKRTGEKVFLECVQDMDHENMFWYRQDPGLGLRLIYFSYDVKMKEKGDIPEGYSVSREKKERFSLILESASTNQTSMYLCASRPAGTGHSNQPQHFGDGTRLSIL.

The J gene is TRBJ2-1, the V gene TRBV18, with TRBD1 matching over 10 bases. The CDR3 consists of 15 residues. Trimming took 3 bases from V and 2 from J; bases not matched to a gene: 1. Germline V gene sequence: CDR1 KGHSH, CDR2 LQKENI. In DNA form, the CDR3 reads TGTGCCAGCTCACCGACAGGGGGCGCCTACAATGAGCAGTTCTTC. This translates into CASSPTGGAYNEQFF.

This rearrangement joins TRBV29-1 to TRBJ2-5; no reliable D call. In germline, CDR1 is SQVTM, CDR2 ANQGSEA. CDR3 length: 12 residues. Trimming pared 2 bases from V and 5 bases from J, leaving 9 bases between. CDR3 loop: CSVELGPETQYF. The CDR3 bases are TGCAGCGTTGAACTAGGGCCGGAGACCCAGTACTTC.

The CDR3 protein is CASSRGFEETQYF. The CDR3 bases are TGTGCCAGCAGCAGGGGATTCGAAGAGACCCAGTACTTC. The chain has TRBV5-5 and TRBJ2-5; maybe TRBD1 (5 bases). Germline values: CDR1 SGHKS, CDR2 YYEKEE (reference sequence). The CDR3 has 13 residues. V shed 4 bases and J shed 3 bases, with 10 bases lying between them. The whole variable domain, filled in from reference TRBV5-5 and TRBJ2-5, reads DAGVTQSPTHLIKTRGQQVTLRCSPISGHKSVSWYQQVLGQGPQFIFQYYEKEERGRGNFPDRFSARQFPNYSSELNVNALLLGDSALYLCASSRGFEETQYFGPGTRLLVL.

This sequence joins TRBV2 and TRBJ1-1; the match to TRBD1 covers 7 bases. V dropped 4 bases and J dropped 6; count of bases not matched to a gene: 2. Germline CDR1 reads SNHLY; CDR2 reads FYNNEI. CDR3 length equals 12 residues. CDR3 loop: CASSGQGAEAFF. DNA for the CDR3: TGTGCCAGCAGTGGGCAGGGGGCTGAAGCTTTCTTT.

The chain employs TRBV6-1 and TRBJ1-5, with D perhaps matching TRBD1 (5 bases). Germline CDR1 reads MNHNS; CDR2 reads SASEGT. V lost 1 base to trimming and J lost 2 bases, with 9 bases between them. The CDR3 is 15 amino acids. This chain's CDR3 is CASSEVRVGNQPQHF. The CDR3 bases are TGTGCCAGCAGTGAAGTCAGGGTGGGCAATCAGCCCCAGCATTTT.

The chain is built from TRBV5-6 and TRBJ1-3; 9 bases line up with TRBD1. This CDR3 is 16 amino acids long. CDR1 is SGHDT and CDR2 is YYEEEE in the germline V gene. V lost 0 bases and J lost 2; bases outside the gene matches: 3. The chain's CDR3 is CASSLGQGVAGNTIYF. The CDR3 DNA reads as TGTGCCAGCAGCTTGGGACAGGGGGTTGCTGGAAACACCATATATTTT.

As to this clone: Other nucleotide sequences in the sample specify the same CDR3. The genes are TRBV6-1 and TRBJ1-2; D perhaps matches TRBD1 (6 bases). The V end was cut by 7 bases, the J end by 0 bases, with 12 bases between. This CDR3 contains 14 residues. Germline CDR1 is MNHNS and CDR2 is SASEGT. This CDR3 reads CASIPTGANYGYTF. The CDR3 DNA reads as TGTGCCAGCATTCCGACAGGAGCTAACTATGGCTACACCTTC.

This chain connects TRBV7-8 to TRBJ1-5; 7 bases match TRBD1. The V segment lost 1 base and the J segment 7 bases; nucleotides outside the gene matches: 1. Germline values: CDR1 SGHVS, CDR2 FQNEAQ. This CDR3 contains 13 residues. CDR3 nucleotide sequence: TGTGCCAGCAGCTTAGACAGGGGCCAGCCCCAGCATTTT. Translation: CASSLDRGQPQHF.

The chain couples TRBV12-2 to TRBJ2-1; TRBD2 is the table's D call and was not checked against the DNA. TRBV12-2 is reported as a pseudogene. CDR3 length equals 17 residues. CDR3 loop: CASRSRGGTSVYNEQFF. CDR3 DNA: TGTGCAAGTCGCTCCCGCGGCGGGACTAGCGTTTACAATGAGCAGTTCTTC.

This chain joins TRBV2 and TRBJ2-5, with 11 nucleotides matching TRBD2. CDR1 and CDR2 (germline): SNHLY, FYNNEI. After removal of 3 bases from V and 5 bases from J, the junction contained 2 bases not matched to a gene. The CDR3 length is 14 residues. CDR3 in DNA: TGTGCCAGCAGTGAGCCTAGCGGGGGGGAGACCCAGTACTTC. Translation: CASSEPSGGETQYF. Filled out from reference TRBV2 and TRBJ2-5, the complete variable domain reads EPEVTQTPSHQVTQMGQEVILRCVPISNHLYFYWYRQILGQKVEFLVSFYNNEISEKSEIFDDQFSVERPDGSNFTLKIRSTKLEDSAMYFCASSEPSGGETQYFGPGTRLLVL.

The CDR3 nucleotides read TGTGCCAGCAGCCGGCCGGGACTAGCGGTTCAAGAGACCCAGTACTTC. Its translation: CASSRPGLAVQETQYF. The V and J genes are TRBV5-4 and TRBJ2-5, with 11 bases identical to TRBD2. Unmatched junction bases numbered 7, after V lost 4 bases and J lost 2 bases. Germline V lookup: CDR1 SGHNT, CDR2 YYREEE (reference sequence). CDR3 length: 16 amino acids.

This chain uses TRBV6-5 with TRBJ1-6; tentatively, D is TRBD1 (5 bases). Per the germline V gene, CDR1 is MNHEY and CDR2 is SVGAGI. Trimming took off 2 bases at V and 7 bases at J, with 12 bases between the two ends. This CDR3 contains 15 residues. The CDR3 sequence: CASSYQRGWNSPLHF. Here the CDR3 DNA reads TGTGCCAGCAGTTACCAGAGGGGATGGAATTCACCCCTCCACTTT.

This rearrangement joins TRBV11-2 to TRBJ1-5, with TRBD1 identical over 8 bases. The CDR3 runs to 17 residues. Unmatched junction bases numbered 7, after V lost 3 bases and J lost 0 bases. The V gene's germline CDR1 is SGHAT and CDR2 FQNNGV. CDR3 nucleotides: TGTGCCAGCAGCTTGGGACAGGAGAGCTATAGCAATCAGCCCCAGCATTTT. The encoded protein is CASSLGQESYSNQPQHF.

The CDR3 sequence: CATAINSNQPQHF. The CDR3 DNA follows: TGTGCCACCGCGATTAATAGCAATCAGCCCCAGCATTTT. The chain joins TRBV19 to TRBJ1-5; no clear D gene. The CDR3 sequence is 13 residues long. V lost 10 bases to trimming and J lost 0 bases, with 10 bases between them. Germline V gene lookup returns CDR1 LNHDA and CDR2 SQIVND (reference sequence).

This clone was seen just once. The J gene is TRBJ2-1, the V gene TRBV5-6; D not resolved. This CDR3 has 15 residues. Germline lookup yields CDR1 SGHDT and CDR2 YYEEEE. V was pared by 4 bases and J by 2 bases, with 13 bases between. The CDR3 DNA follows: TGTGCCAGCAGCCCACAGTTAACGGCCTACAATGAGCAGTTCTTC. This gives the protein CASSPQLTAYNEQFF.

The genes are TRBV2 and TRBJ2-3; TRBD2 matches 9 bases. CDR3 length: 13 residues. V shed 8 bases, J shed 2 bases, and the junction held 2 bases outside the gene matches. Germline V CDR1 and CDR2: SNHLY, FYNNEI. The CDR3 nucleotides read TGTGCCAGCGGGGGACTAGCCACAGATACGCAGTATTTT. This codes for CASGGLATDTQYF.

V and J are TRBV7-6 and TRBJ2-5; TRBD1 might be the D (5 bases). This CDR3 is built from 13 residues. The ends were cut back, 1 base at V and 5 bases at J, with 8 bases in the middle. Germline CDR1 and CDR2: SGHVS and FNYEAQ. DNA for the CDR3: TGTGCCAGCAGCTTAGGGGGCAGCGAGACCCAGTACTTC. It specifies CASSLGGSETQYF.

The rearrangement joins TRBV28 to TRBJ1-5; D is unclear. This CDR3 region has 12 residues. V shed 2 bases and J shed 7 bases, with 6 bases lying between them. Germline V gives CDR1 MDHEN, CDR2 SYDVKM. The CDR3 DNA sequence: TGTGCCAGCAGTTTAGAGGGACAGCCCCAGCATTTT. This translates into CASSLEGQPQHF.

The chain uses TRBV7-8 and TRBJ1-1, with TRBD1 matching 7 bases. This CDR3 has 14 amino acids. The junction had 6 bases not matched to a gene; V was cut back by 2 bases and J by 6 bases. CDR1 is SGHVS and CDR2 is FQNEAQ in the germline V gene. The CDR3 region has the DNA TGTGCCAGCAGCTTAAGCCGCCAGGGGGCTGAAGCTTTCTTT. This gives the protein CASSLSRQGAEAFF.

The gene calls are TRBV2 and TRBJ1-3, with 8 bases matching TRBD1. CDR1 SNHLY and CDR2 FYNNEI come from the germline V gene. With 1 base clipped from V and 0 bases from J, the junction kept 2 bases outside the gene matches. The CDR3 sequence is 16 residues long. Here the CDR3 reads CASSEGQGNSGNTIYF. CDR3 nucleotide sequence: TGTGCCAGCAGTGAAGGACAGGGGAACTCTGGAAACACCATATATTTT.

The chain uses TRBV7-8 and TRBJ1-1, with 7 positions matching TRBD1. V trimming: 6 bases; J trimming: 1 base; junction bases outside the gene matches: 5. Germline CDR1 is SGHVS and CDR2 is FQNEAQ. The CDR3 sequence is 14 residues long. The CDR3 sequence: CASRGRDRNTEAFF. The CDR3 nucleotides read TGTGCCAGCAGAGGACGGGACAGGAACACTGAAGCTTTCTTT.

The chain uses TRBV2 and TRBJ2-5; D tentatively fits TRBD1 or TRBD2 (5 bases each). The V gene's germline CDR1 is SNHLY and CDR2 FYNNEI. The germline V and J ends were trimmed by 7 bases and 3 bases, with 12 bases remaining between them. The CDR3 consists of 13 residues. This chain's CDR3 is CASKWDQKETQYF. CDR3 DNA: TGTGCCAGCAAGTGGGACCAGAAAGAGACCCAGTACTTC.

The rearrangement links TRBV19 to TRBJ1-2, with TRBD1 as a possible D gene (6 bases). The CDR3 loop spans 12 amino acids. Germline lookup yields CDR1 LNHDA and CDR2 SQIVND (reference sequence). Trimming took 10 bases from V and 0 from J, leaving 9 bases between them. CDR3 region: CATNRANYGYTF. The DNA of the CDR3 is TGTGCCACTAACAGGGCTAACTATGGCTACACCTTC.

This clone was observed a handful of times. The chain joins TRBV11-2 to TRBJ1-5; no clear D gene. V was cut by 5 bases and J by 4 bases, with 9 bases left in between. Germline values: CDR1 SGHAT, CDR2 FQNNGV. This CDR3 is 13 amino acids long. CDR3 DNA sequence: TGTGCCAGCAGCCAAGTGCTTAATCAGCCCCAGCATTTT. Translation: CASSQVLNQPQHF. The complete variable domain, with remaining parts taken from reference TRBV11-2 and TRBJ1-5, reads EAGVAQSPRYKIIEKRQSVAFWCNPISGHATLYWYQQILGQGPKLLIQFQNNGVVDDSQLPKDRFSAERLKGVDSTLKIQPAKLEDSAVYLCASSQVLNQPQHFGDGTRLSIL.